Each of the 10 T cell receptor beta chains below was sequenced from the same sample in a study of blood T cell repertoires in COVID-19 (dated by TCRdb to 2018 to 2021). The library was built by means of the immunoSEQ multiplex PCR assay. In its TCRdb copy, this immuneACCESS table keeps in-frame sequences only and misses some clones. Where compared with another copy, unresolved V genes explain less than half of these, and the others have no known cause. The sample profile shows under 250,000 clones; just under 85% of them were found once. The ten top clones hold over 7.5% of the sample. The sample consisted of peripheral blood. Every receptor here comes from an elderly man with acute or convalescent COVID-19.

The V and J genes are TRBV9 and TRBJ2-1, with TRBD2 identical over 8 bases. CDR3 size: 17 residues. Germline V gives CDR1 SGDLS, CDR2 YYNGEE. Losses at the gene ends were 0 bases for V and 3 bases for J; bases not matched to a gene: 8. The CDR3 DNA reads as TGTGCCAGCAGCGTAGATGTTGGGGCGGGAGGCTACAATGAGCAGTTCTTC. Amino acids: CASSVDVGAGGYNEQFF.

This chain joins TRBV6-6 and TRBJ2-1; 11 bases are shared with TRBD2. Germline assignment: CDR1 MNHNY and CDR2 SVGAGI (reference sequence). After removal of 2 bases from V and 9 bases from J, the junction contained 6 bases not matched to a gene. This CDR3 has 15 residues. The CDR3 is CASSYGATSGIEQFF. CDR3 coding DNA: TGTGCCAGCAGTTACGGAGCGACTAGCGGGATTGAGCAGTTCTTC.

This chain's CDR3 is CASRLPLGGSYEQYF. CDR3 nucleotide sequence: TGTGCCAGCAGACTTCCCCTCGGGGGCTCCTACGAGCAGTACTTC. The chain is built from TRBV28 and TRBJ2-7, with TRBD2 as a possible D gene (6 bases). V shed 6 bases and J shed 0 bases, with 15 bases lying between them. The CDR3 loop spans 15 amino acids. Looked up from germline, CDR1 is MDHEN and CDR2 is SYDVKM.

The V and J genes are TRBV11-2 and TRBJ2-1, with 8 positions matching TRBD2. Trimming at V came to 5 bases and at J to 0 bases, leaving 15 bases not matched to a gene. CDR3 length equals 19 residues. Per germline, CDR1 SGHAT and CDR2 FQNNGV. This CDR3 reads CASSPLRGAGDLSYNEQFF. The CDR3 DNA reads TGTGCCAGCAGCCCCCTGAGGGGAGCGGGAGACCTCTCCTACAATGAGCAGTTCTTC.

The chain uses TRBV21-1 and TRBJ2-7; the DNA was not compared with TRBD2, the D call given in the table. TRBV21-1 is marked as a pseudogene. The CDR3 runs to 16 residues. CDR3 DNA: TGTGCCAGCAGCAAAGCCGGGGTTTACCCGGATGGGGAGCAGTACTTC. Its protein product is CASSKAGVYPDGEQYF.

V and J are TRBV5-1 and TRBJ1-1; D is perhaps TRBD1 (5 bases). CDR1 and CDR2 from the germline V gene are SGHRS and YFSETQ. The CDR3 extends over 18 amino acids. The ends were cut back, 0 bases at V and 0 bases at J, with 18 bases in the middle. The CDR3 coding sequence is TGCGCCAGCAGCTTGGGACGGGGGAGCAAATCTATGAACACTGAAGCTTTCTTT. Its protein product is CASSLGRGSKSMNTEAFF.

CDR3 DNA sequence: TGTGCCAGCAGCTTAAATACAGGGACAGATACGCAGTATTTT. Translated, it gives CASSLNTGTDTQYF. The chain couples TRBV7-9 to TRBJ2-3; TRBD1 might be the D (6 bases). V shed 2 bases and J shed 3 bases, with 9 bases lying between them. This CDR3 has 14 amino acids. Germline V gene data show CDR1 as SEHNR and CDR2 as FQNEAQ (reference sequence).

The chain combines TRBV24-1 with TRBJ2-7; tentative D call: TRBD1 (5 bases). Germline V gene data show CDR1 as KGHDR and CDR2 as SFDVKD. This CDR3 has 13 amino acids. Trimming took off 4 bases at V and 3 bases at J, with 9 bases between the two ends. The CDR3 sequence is CATSEAGFYEQYF. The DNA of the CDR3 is TGTGCCACCAGTGAAGCAGGGTTCTACGAGCAGTACTTC.

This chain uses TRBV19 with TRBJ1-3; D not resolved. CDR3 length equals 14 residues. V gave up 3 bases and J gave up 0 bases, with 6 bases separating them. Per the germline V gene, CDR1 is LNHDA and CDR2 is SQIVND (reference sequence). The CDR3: CASSISGSGNTIYF. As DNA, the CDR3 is TGTGCCAGTAGTATCTCCGGCTCTGGAAACACCATATATTTT.

The CDR3 loop is CASSPPQGMNTGELFF. The CDR3 region has the DNA TGTGCCAGCTCACCACCGCAGGGGATGAACACCGGGGAGCTGTTTTTT. The chain carries TRBV18 and TRBJ2-2; possibly TRBD1 for D (6 bases). Germline CDR1 is KGHSH and CDR2 is LQKENI. The V gene lost 0 bases and the J gene lost 1 base, with 9 bases spanning the gap. There are 16 residues in the CDR3.